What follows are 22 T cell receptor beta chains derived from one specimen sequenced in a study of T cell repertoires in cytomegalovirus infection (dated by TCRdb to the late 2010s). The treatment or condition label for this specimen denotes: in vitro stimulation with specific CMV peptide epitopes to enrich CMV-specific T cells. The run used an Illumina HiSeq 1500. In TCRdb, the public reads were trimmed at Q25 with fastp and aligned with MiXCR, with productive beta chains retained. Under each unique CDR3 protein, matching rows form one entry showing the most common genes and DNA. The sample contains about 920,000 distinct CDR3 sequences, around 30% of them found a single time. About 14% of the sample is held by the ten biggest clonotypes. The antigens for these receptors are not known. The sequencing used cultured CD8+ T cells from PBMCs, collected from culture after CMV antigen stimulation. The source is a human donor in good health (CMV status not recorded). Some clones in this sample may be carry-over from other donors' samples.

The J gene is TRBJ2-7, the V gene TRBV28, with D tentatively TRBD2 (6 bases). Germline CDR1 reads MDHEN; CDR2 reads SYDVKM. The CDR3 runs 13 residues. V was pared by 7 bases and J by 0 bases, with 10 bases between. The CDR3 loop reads CASKLGGSYEQYV. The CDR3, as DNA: TGTGCCAGCAAGCTCGGGGGCTCCTACGAGCAGTACGTC.

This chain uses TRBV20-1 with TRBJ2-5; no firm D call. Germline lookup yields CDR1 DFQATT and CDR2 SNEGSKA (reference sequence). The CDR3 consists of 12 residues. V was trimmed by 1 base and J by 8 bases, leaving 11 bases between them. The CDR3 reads CSARGPPNTQYF. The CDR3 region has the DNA TGCAGTGCTAGAGGTCCTCCCAATACCCAGTACTTC.

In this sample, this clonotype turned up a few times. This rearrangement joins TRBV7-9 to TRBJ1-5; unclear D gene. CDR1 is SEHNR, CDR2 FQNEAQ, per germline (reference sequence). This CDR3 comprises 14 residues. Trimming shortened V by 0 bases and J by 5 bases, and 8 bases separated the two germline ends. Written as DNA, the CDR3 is TGTGCCAGCAGCTTAGCGTCTGGTTATCAGCCCCAGCATTTT. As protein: CASSLASGYQPQHF.

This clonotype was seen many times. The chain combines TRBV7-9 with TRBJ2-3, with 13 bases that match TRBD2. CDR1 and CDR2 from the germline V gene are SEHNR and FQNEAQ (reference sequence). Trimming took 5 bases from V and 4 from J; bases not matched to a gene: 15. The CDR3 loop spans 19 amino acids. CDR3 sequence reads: CASSPRLAGGLYRPDTQYF. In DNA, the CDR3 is TGTGCCAGCAGCCCACGACTAGCGGGGGGCCTTTACCGCCCAGATACGCAGTATTTT.

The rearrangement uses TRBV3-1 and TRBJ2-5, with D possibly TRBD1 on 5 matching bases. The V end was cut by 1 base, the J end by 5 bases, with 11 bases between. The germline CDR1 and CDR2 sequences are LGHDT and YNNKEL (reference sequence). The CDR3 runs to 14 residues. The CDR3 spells CASSQVRGRETQYF. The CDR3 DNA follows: TGTGCCAGCAGCCAAGTTAGGGGAAGGGAGACCCAGTACTTC.

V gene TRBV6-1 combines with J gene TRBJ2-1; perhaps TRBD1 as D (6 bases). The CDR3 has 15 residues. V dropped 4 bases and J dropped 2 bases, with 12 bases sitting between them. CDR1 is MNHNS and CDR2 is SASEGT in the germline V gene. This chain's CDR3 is CASSAGAGAYNEQFF. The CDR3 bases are TGTGCCAGCAGTGCAGGGGCTGGTGCCTACAATGAGCAGTTCTTC.

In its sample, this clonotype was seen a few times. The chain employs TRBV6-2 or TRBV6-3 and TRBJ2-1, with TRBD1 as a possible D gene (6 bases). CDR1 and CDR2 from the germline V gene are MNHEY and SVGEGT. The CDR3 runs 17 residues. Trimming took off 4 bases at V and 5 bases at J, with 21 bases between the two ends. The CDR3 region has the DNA TGTGCCAGCAGTTCCCCCCCGGGACAAATTAGAGACAATGAGCAGTTCTTC. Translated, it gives CASSSPPGQIRDNEQFF.

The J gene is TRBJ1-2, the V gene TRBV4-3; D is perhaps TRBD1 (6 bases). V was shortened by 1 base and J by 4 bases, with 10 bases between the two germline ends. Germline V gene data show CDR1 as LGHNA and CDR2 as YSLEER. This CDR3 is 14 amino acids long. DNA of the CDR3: TGCGCCAGCAGCCAAGGAACAGGGCCCTATGGCTACACCTTC. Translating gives CASSQGTGPYGYTF.

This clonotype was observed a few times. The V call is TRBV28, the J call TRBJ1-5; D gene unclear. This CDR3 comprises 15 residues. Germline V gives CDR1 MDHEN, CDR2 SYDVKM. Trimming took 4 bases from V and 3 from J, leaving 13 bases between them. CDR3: CASSSTVGNNQPQHF. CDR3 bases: TGTGCCAGCAGTTCCACCGTAGGTAACAATCAGCCCCAGCATTTT.

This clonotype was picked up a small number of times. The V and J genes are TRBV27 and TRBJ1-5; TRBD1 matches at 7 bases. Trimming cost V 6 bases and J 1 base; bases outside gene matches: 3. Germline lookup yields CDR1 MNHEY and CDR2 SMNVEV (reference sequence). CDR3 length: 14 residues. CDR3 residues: CASSQGESNQPQHF. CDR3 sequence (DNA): TGTGCCAGCAGCCAGGGGGAAAGCAATCAGCCCCAGCATTTT.

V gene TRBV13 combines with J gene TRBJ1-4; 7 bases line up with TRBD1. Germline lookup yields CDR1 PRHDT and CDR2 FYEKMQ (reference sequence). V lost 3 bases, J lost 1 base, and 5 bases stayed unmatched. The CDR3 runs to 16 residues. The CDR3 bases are TGTGCCAGCAGCTTGAGGGGGCGGAGAACTAATGAAAAACTGTTTTTT. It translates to CASSLRGRRTNEKLFF.

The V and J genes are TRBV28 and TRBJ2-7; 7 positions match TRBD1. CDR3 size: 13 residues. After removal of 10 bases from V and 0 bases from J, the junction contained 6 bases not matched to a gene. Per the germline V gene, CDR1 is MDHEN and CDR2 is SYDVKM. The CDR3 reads CATSDRSSYEQYV. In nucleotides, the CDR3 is TGTGCCACCTCGGACAGGAGCTCCTACGAGCAGTACGTC.

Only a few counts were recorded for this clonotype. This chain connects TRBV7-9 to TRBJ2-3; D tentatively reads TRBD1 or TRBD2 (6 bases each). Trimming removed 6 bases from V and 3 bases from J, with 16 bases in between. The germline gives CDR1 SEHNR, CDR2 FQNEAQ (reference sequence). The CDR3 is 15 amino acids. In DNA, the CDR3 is TGTGCCAGCAGTTTTCGGGGGCAAGGGACAGATACGCAGTATTTT. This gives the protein CASSFRGQGTDTQYF.

CDR3: CASSQALDLGGINEQFF. The CDR3 region has the DNA TGCGCCAGCAGCCAAGCTCTGGATCTAGGGGGGATCAATGAGCAGTTCTTC. The chain carries TRBV4-3 and TRBJ2-1, with D perhaps given as TRBD1 or TRBD2 (6 bases each). Germline lookup yields CDR1 LGHNA and CDR2 YSLEER. V lost 1 base and J lost 6, with 19 bases in between. The CDR3 contains 17 residues.

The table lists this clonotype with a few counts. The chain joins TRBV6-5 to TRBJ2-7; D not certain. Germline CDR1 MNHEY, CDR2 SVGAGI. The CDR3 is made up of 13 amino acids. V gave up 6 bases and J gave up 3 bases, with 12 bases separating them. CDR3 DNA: TGTGCCAGCAGCTCGGACGAGGTCTACGAGCAGTACTTC. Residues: CASSSDEVYEQYF.

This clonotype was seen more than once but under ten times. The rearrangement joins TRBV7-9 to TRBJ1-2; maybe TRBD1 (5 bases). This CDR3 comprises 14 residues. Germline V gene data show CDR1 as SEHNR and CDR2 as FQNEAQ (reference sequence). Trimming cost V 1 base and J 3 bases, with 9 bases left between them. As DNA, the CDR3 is TGTGCCAGCAGCTTAGGGGACGGGTACTATGGCTACACCTTC. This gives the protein CASSLGDGYYGYTF. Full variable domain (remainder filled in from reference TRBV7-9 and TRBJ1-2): DTGVSQNPRHKITKRGQNVTFRCDPISEHNRLYWYRQTLGQGPEFLTYFQNEAQLEKSRLLSDRFSAERPKGSFSTLEIQRTEQGDSAMYLCASSLGDGYYGYTFGSGTRLTVV.

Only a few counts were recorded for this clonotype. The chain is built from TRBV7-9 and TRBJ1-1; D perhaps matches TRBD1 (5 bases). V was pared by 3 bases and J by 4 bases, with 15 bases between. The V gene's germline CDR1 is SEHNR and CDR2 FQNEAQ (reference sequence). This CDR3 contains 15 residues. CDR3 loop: CASSLGPGLTTEAFF. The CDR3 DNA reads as TGTGCCAGCAGCTTGGGACCGGGACTTACCACTGAAGCTTTCTTT.

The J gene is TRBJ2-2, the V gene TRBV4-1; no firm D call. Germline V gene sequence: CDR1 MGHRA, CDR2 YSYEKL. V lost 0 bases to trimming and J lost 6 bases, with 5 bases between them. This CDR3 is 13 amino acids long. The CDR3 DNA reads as TGCGCCAGCAGCCAAGATCTGGCCGGGGAGCTGTTTTTT. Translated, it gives CASSQDLAGELFF.

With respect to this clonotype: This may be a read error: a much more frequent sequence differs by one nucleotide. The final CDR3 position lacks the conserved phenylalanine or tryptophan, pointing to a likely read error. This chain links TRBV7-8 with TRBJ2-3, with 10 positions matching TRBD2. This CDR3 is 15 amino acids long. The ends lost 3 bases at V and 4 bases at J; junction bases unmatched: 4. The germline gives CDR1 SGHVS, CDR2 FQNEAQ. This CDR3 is CASSLLAGEADTQYS. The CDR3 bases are TGTGCCAGCAGCTTGCTAGCGGGGGAGGCAGATACGCAGTATTCT.

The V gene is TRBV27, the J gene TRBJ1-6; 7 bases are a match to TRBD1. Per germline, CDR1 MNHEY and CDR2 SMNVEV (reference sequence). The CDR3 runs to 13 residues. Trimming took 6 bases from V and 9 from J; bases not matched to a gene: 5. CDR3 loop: CASRTGLVSPLHF. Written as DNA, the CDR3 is TGTGCCAGCAGGACAGGGTTGGTTTCACCCCTCCACTTT.

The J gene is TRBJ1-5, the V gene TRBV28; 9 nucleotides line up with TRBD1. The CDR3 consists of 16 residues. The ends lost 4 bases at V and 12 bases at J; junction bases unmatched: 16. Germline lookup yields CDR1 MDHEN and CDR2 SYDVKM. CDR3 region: CASSSVQQGAALLQHF. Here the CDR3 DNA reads TGTGCCAGCAGTTCCGTCCAACAGGGGGCCGCCTTACTCCAGCATTTT.

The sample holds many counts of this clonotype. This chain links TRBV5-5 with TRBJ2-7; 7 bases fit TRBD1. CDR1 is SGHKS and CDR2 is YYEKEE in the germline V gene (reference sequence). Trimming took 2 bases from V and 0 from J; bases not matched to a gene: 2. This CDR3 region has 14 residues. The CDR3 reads CASSFGDSSYEQYF. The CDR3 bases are TGTGCCAGCAGCTTCGGGGACAGCTCCTACGAGCAGTACTTC.